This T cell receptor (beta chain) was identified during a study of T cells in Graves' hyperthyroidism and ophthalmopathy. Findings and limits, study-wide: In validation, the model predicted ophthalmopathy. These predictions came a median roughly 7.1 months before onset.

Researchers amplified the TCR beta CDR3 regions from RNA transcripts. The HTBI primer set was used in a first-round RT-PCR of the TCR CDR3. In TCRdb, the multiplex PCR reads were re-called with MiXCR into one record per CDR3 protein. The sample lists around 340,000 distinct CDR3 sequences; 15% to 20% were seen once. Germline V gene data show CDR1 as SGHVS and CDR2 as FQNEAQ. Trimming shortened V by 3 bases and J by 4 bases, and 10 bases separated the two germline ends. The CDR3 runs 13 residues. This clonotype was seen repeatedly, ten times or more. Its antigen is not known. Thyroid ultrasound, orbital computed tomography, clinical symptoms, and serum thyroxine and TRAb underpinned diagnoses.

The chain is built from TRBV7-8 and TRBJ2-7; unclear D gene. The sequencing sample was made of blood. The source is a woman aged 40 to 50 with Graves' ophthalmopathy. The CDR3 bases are TGTGCCAGCAGCTTGAGTGCCTTTTACGAGCAGTACTTC. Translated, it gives CASSLSAFYEQYF.